This record concerns one TCR beta chain sequence. Its antigen is still unknown. 60 Vbeta and 13 Jbeta primers were used in PCR. Using immunoSEQ multiplex PCR, the repertoire was profiled, and TCRdb retains in-frame clones only, with some absent. Of some 67,000 clones in the sample, roughly 78% are singletons; the top ten hold about 8.8%. The data originate from a study of cytomegalovirus exposure and HLA in healthy donors. About the research overall: Among around 170 million T cells, an earlier analysis found 95 million to 140 million unique TCR beta sequences.

The donors (healthy individuals) were bone marrow donors. General study points: A previous analysis found most TCR beta V segments productive roughly 87% or roughly 30% of the time. Association with HLA alleles at 0.05 false discovery rate was found for 16,951 TCR beta sequences in a later analysis.

The germline V gene encodes CDR1 MNHEY and CDR2 SMNVEV (reference sequence). Germline trimming cut 2 bases from V and 1 base from J; bases unmatched to any gene: 3. The CDR3 is 15 residues long. The chain recombines TRBV27 with TRBJ1-1, with 8 bases identical to TRBD1. Sequenced sample: PBMCs. The clonotype was recovered from a man in his forties or fifties in good health and CMV-seronegative. The CDR3 nucleotides read TGTGCCAGCAGTTTACAGGGGGCCACGAACACTGAAGCTTTCTTT. Protein product: CASSLQGATNTEAFF.